The TCR beta chain under discussion was sequenced for a study of CD8 T cells in Susac syndrome (dated by TCRdb to the late 2010s). Context from the whole study: The study used repertoire sequencing to test whether antigen drove CD8+ T cell activation and differentiation in Susac syndrome. The clonality of the CD8+ T cell repertoire was compared across approximately 12 healthy donors, some 14 Susac syndrome patients and fewer than 16 multiple sclerosis patients.

Trimming accounts for 6 bases at V and 1 base at J, while the number of junction bases matched to no gene is 8. CDR1 and CDR2 are drawn from the germline V gene: KGHSH, LQKENI. CDR3 length: 16 amino acids, cysteine to phenylalanine. The read is trimmed to its CDR3 DNA, 48 bases read in frame from base 1. Peripheral blood CD8+ and CD4+ T cells from healthy donors, Susac syndrome patients and multiple sclerosis patients were profiled by high-throughput TCR beta sequencing. The multiple sclerosis controls were treatment-naive patients who had stable or active relapsing-remitting disease and met the revised McDonald criteria. Bulk CD8+ and CD4+ T cells were purified by magnetic negative isolation, while CD8+ TEMRA cells were enriched using FACS. Blood was drawn into EDTA tubes, processed within 24 hours, and PBMCs were isolated by density gradient centrifugation. PBMCs intended for TCR sequencing were cryopreserved in liquid nitrogen and were subsequently thawed in a 37 degrees C water bath. The sorted or isolated CD4+, CD8+ and CD8+ TEMRA cells had a purity of 90% or higher.

RNA was extracted using the RNeasy kit, and roughly 0.45 to 1 ug of the RNA was reverse transcribed with random hexamers. TCR beta CDR3 regions were amplified with the immunoSEQ multiplex PCR assay covering 54 Vbeta and 13 Jbeta segments. To correct PCR amplification bias, a synthetic template baseline was used for both primer optimization and computational correction. Per the source publication's procedure: Reads were assigned to V, D and J genes according to IMGT and analyzed in immunoSEQ Analyzer, with only productive sequences retained. Clonality was calculated as one minus the Shannon entropy normalized by log2 of the number of productive unique sequences. For each patient and control, public and private clones were evaluated among the 100 most prevalent clones. Susac-specific clones were defined as absent from healthy and MS cohorts, about 1,000 published viral clones and other ImmuneACCESS disease sequences. TCRdb trimmed the raw reads at Q25, called clones with MiXCR and kept productive beta chains. Entries that share a CDR3 protein sequence are merged under the most common genes and DNA. The V and J calls and clone size are TCRdb's, not the authors'. Counted in this sample were about 64,000 distinct CDR3 sequences; approximately 93% of them appeared once. Jointly, the top ten make up about 0.6% of the sample.

Paper-wide results and their limitations: The study acknowledged that relatively few individuals were included in the TCR sequencing and HLA analysis.

With respect to this clonotype: Its antigen has not been determined. Base qualities are not recorded, but no much larger clone differs from it by a single base.

Sample: CD8+ T cells from PBMCs. This chain joins TRBV18 to TRBJ2-5; 10 middle bases align to TRBD2. The clonotype comes from a human donor with multiple sclerosis. The DNA sequence follows: TGTGCCAGCTCTACGACGGGACTAGCGCCCCAAGAGACCCAGTACTTC. Its coded protein is CASSTTGLAPQETQYF.